Below, one T cell receptor (beta chain) is given with its context. It lacks a known antigen. It has no much larger one-base neighbor in the sample; base qualities were not kept. The TCR beta CDR3 regions were amplified from RNA transcripts. The TCR CDR3 was subjected to a first round of RT-PCR using the HTBI primer set and the Qiagen OneStep RT-PCR kit. A second multiplex PCR round built the libraries, followed by size selection and purification. Sequencing of the libraries was done on an Illumina HiSeq2000 using paired-end 100 bp reads. From the authors' description of their analysis: Raw data were processed with SOAPnuke, discarding reads with adapters, uncalled bases, mean Phred below 15, or no exact constant-primer or identifier match. COPE v1.2.5 was used to merge high-quality paired reads, and clonotypes were defined as unique nucleotide sequences. MiTCR v1.1 was used to align clonotypes to the IMGT TRBV, TRBD and TRBJ reference segments. Only V-J combinations with frequency above 0.0001, covering 99% to 99.2% of repertoires, were analysed. The TCS score was defined as the ratio of F50 (clonal expansion) to E x V (chaos), calculated using BLOSUM62-based TCRdist between CDR3 peptides within each V-J. Welch's t-statistics and random forest reduced fewer than 550 V-J features to 13, which were used in a naive Bayes classifier (R e1071). The Morisita-Horn index was used to measure how similar the thyroid and blood repertoires were. Using fastp at Q25 and MiXCR, TCRdb reprocessed the public reads and kept productive beta chains. Rows are combined by CDR3 protein, so each entry shows the most common genes and DNA. The V and J calls and clone size are TCRdb's, not the authors'. This sample holds roughly 800,000 distinct CDR3 sequences; 38% were observed only once. More than 7% of the sample is held by the ten biggest clonotypes.

Stable Graves' hyperthyroidism was defined as no progression to ophthalmopathy during 18 months of follow-up. Hyperthyroidism patients were aged 18 to 65 years and newly diagnosed, with disease duration of less than 2 months. Patients with uncontrolled infections, other autoimmune diseases, pregnancy or lactation were excluded. Diagnoses were established on the basis of clinical symptoms, serum thyroxine and TRAb, thyroid ultrasound, and orbital computed tomography. Ficoll-Paque density gradient centrifugation was used to isolate PBMCs from about 10 ml of fresh peripheral blood. Trizol reagent was used to extract total RNA, and RNA quality was then checked on an Agilent 2100 Bioanalyzer. The sample belongs to a study of T cells in Graves' hyperthyroidism and ophthalmopathy (dated by TCRdb to about 2019). Regarding the research as a whole: Peripheral blood was sampled at the time of initial diagnosis, prior to any treatment. A discovery cohort of around 100 patients, roughly 40 with Graves' ophthalmopathy and fewer than 65 with stable Graves' hyperthyroidism, was used to find distinguishing TCR V-J signatures. Prospective prediction of ophthalmopathy was tested in an independent validation cohort consisting of about 20 hyperthyroidism patients and more than 15 patients who later progressed to ophthalmopathy. The roughly 100 discovery patients were randomly divided into training and test sets at a 7:3 ratio. Thyroid tissue and blood T-cell repertoires from six Graves' hyperthyroidism patients were also compared in the study. After sampling, hyperthyroidism patients received methimazole starting at 30 mg daily, and ophthalmopathy patients received high-dose intravenous methylprednisolone. According to the paper, TCR Vbeta CDR3 sequencing was carried out on more than 120 peripheral blood samples, which came from approximately 43 ophthalmopathy, around 74 hyperthyroidism and approximately 17 progressor patients. Overall results and qualifications from the work: During validation, the model predicted progression to ophthalmopathy a median of approximately 6 months ahead of onset, with around 71% sensitivity and roughly 75% specificity. Sample size was not statistically predetermined, and blinding of investigators to group allocation was not performed. Blood samples also contained most of the expanded thyroid clonotypes (frequency above 0.001), which suggests that blood repertoires may reflect thyroid immune responses. Ophthalmopathy was separated from stable hyperthyroidism by a 13 V-J signature model, with around 88% sensitivity and just over 81% specificity obtained in cross-validation and 80%/75% obtained in testing.

The CDR3 numbers 16 residues from cysteine through phenylalanine. Left in the record is the CDR3 DNA by itself, 48 bases read in frame from the first base. As encoded in the germline V gene, CDR1 is SGHRS while CDR2 is YFSETQ. V is clipped by 2 bases and J by 2 bases, and the sequence between their germline boundaries is 16 bases long. This sequence was found in a man aged 18 to 29 with Graves' hyperthyroidism. Recombination joined TRBV5-1 with TRBJ1-1; the D gene is perhaps TRBD1, on 5 matching bases. Material for sequencing was blood. The bases read TGCGCCAGCAGCTTCGGCCCCGGGACGGCTAACACTGAAGCTTTCTTT. This codes for CASSFGPGTANTEAFF.